The 19 T cell receptor beta chains below come from one sample, sequenced in a study of CD8+ T cells in alopecia areata. The sample's treatment: oral pan-JAK inhibitor, 5-10 mg twice daily. Extracted RNA was reverse transcribed into cDNA, the sequencing template. TCRdb's table, derived via immunoSEQ multiplex PCR, lists solely in-frame clones and lacks some. This table holds 150,000 to 200,000 clones, 60% found once. The starting material was CD4+ T cells sorted from blood, obtained at week 24, from a patient treated with tofacitinib. The receptors shown here come from a human donor with alopecia areata.

The chain couples TRBV11-2 to TRBJ2-1; D call uncertain. With 1 base removed from V and 11 bases from J, the gap between germline ends came to 9 bases. In germline, CDR1 is SGHAT, CDR2 FQNNGV. The CDR3 consists of 12 residues. The CDR3 nucleotides are TGTGCCAGCAGCTTAGTTGTGCAGCAGCAGTTCTTC. Protein: CASSLVVQQQFF.

The CDR3 DNA is TGCAGCGTTGAACCTGGACAGCCCTACAATGAGCAGTTCTTC. Translating gives CSVEPGQPYNEQFF. The chain is built from TRBV29-1 and TRBJ2-1; tentatively, D is TRBD1 (6 bases). Deletions cut 2 bases from V and 2 bases from J, with 10 bases between. The germline V gene has CDR1 SQVTM and CDR2 ANQGSEA. CDR3 length: 14 amino acids.

CDR3 loop: CASSQDKAMAGVLTF. Here the CDR3 DNA reads TGCGCCAGCAGCCAAGATAAGGCTATGGCGGGCGTCCTGACTTTC. The chain has TRBV4-3 and TRBJ2-6, with D perhaps TRBD2 (5 bases). V gave up 0 bases and J gave up 12 bases, with 15 bases separating them. The CDR3 is 15 amino acids. Germline CDR1 is LGHNA and CDR2 is YSLEER.

This rearrangement joins TRBV29-1 to TRBJ2-1, with TRBD1 matching 8 bases. CDR1 is SQVTM, CDR2 ANQGSEA, per germline. J was trimmed by 8 bases and V by 3 bases; bases with no gene match: 3. CDR3 length: 12 residues. CDR3 sequence (DNA): TGCAGCGTTGAGCAGGGGGCTTATGAGCAGTTCTTC. Its protein product is CSVEQGAYEQFF.

The chain joins TRBV4-3 to TRBJ1-1, with D hard to call. CDR1 LGHNA and CDR2 YSLEER come from the germline V gene. Trimming removed 0 bases at V and 9 bases at J, with 8 bases between. This CDR3 has 12 residues. The CDR3 here is CASSQDLGQAFF. In nucleotides, the CDR3 is TGCGCCAGCAGCCAAGATCTTGGGCAAGCTTTCTTT.

The V gene is TRBV2, the J gene TRBJ2-2, with 11 bases aligning to TRBD2. The CDR3 extends over 14 amino acids. The germline V gene has CDR1 SNHLY and CDR2 FYNNEI. V dropped 9 bases and J dropped 6; count of bases not matched to a gene: 6. The CDR3 nucleotides are TGTGCCAGTTATAGCGGGGGGGAAGCCGGGGAGCTGTTTTTT. Translation: CASYSGGEAGELFF.

The chain links TRBV7-2 to TRBJ2-3; 7 bases map to TRBD2. The CDR3 covers 19 residues. J lost 4 bases, V lost 5 bases, and 21 bases had no gene match. Germline CDR1 is SGHTA and CDR2 is FQGNSA. CDR3 in amino acids: CASSQSGKGTGGRADTQYF. DNA of the CDR3: TGTGCCAGCAGCCAAAGCGGAAAGGGGACGGGGGGAAGGGCAGATACGCAGTATTTT.

V is TRBV4-3 and J is TRBJ2-3, with unresolved D. CDR1 is LGHNA, CDR2 YSLEER, per germline. The ends were cut back, 0 bases at V and 4 bases at J, with 5 bases in the middle. The CDR3 totals 13 residues. In nucleotides, the CDR3 is TGCGCCAGCAGCCAAGATGGGTCAGATACGCAGTATTTT. Amino acids: CASSQDGSDTQYF.

This clone was seen a handful of times. Other DNA sequences in the same sample also yield this CDR3. V and J are TRBV14 and TRBJ1-2; D ambiguous. The V end lost 0 bases, the J end lost 0 bases, and 2 bases lay between the germline ends. This CDR3 region has 13 residues. The germline V gene has CDR1 SGHDN and CDR2 FVKESK. The CDR3 region has the DNA TGTGCCAGCAGCCAAGATACTAACTATGGCTACACCTTC. This sequence encodes CASSQDTNYGYTF.

The V gene is TRBV5-1, the J gene TRBJ2-1; TRBD2 aligns across 8 bases. CDR1 is SGHRS and CDR2 is YFSETQ in the germline V gene. CDR3 length: 16 amino acids. With 4 bases clipped from V and 0 bases from J, the junction kept 6 bases outside the gene matches. In DNA form, the CDR3 reads TGCGCCAGCAGCGCGGGGGGAAAGGTCTCCTACAATGAGCAGTTCTTC. This encodes CASSAGGKVSYNEQFF.

The chain recombines TRBV30 with TRBJ2-7, with D possibly TRBD1 on 5 matching bases. V gave up 4 bases and J gave up 2 bases, with 15 bases separating them. The CDR3 totals 14 residues. Germline V gives CDR1 GTSNPN, CDR2 SVGIG (reference sequence). This chain's CDR3 is CAWNPDTLAYEQYF. CDR3 DNA: TGTGCCTGGAACCCGGACACGTTAGCCTACGAGCAGTACTTC.

The CDR3 region is CSVVARTNTGELFF. In DNA form, the CDR3 reads TGCAGCGTTGTCGCCAGGACGAACACCGGGGAGCTGTTTTTT. V and J are TRBV29-1 and TRBJ2-2; D unclear. V gave up 4 bases and J gave up 0 bases, with 9 bases separating them. The germline V gene encodes CDR1 SQVTM and CDR2 ANQGSEA. The CDR3 has 14 residues.

V usage is TRBV6-5 and J usage is TRBJ1-1, with 7 nucleotides matching TRBD1. CDR1 MNHEY and CDR2 SVGAGI come from the germline V gene. The CDR3 is made up of 15 amino acids. Trimming at V came to 5 bases and at J to 1 base, leaving 7 bases not matched to a gene. In nucleotides, the CDR3 is TGTGCCAGCAGTAGATACAGGGGTTCGAACACTGAAGCTTTCTTT. Its translation is CASSRYRGSNTEAFF.

The chain combines TRBV6-1 with TRBJ2-2, with unresolved D. The germline gives CDR1 MNHNS, CDR2 SASEGT. The CDR3 extends over 15 amino acids. The ends were cut back, 3 bases at V and 4 bases at J, with 12 bases in the middle. The CDR3: CASSEVRKTTGELFF. The CDR3 DNA reads as TGTGCCAGCAGTGAGGTCCGGAAAACCACCGGGGAGCTGTTTTTT.

This sequence joins TRBV18 and TRBJ1-1; D not resolved. The germline V and J ends were trimmed by 2 bases and 0 bases, with 16 bases remaining between them. The CDR3 is 17 amino acids. Looked up from germline, CDR1 is KGHSH and CDR2 is LQKENI. DNA of the CDR3: TGTGCCAGCTCACCAACCTATGGTTCTTATCTGAACACTGAAGCTTTCTTT. Translated: CASSPTYGSYLNTEAFF.

This clone was detected only a few times. The rearrangement joins TRBV6-1 to TRBJ1-2; weak D call: TRBD1 (5 bases). The V gene's germline CDR1 is MNHNS and CDR2 SASEGT. This CDR3 has 11 amino acids. V lost 9 bases to trimming and J lost 5 bases, with 10 bases between them. The CDR3 spells CASFSGYGYTF. The DNA of the CDR3 is TGTGCCAGTTTTTCAGGGTATGGCTACACCTTC.

The rearrangement links TRBV11-3 to TRBJ1-5; TRBD1 is a possible D gene (5 bases). Germline CDR1 is SGHNT and CDR2 is YENEEA. Trimming removed 1 base from V and 4 bases from J, with 17 bases in between. The CDR3 runs 17 residues. CDR3 amino acids: CASSLGFGAGWNQPQHF. The CDR3 bases are TGTGCCAGCAGCTTAGGGTTCGGGGCAGGTTGGAATCAGCCCCAGCATTTT. Full variable domain (remainder filled in from reference TRBV11-3 and TRBJ1-5): EAGVVQSPRYKIIEKKQPVAFWCNPISGHNTLYWYLQNLGQGPELLIRYENEEAVDDSQLPKDRFSAERLKGVDSTLKIQPAELGDSAVYLCASSLGFGAGWNQPQHFGDGTRLSIL.

As DNA, the CDR3 is TGTGCCAGCAGCTTGGTCCATCTACAACTTAACGAGCAGTACTTC. Its translation is CASSLVHLQLNEQYF. The chain is built from TRBV5-6 and TRBJ2-7; D call uncertain. Germline lookup yields CDR1 SGHDT and CDR2 YYEEEE. Trimming shortened V by 0 bases and J by 5 bases, and 15 bases separated the two germline ends. The CDR3 sequence is 15 residues long.

The V and J genes are TRBV30 and TRBJ1-2; TRBD1 matches at 9 bases. CDR3 length: 14 residues. The J segment lost 8 bases and the V segment lost 4 bases, leaving 11 bases of the junction unmatched. In germline, CDR1 is GTSNPN, CDR2 SVGIG (reference sequence). CDR3 in amino acids: CAWTFRTGVSGYTF. The CDR3 DNA reads TGTGCCTGGACTTTTCGGACAGGGGTGAGCGGCTACACCTTC.